Listed below are T cell receptor beta chains from one sample, sequenced in a study of T cells in localized non-small cell lung cancer. Assay used: immunoSEQ multiplex PCR; TCRdb lists only in-frame clones, some missing. The profile covers roughly 86,000 clones, with 84% appearing a single time and over 2.5% taken by the ten largest. The material sequenced was peripheral blood, taken before any cancer treatment. These receptors were taken from a man aged 35 to 69 with stage I lung adenocarcinoma. Each CDR3 is given with its conserved first and last residue. Each record gives: J gene, clone size, D gene, V gene, CDR3 DNA, CDR3 protein. A D gene is named only where the DNA matches it firmly. Clone size is not always given. Where it is, it says once, few, many or a class for expanded clones.

j_gene: TRBJ2-1
abundance: -
d_gene: -
v_gene: TRBV5-1
CDR3nt: TGCGCCAGCAGCTTAACGGCCACTACTACTCCAGATGAGCAGTTCTTC
CDR3aa: CASSLTATTTPDEQFF

j_gene: TRBJ2-5
abundance: -
d_gene: TRBD1
v_gene: TRBV19
CDR3nt: TGTGCCAGTAGTATAACAGGGGGCGTAGGGGAGACCCAGTACTTC
CDR3aa: CASSITGGVGETQYF

j_gene: TRBJ1-2
abundance: -
d_gene: TRBD1
v_gene: TRBV11-1
CDR3nt: TGTGCCAGCAGTCCGGACAGGGCCTATGGCTACACCTTC
CDR3aa: CASSPDRAYGYTF

j_gene: TRBJ2-5
abundance: once
d_gene: TRBD1
v_gene: TRBV5-1
CDR3nt: TGCGCCAGCAGCTTGTCAGGGGGCGTTCAAGAGACCCAGTACTTC
CDR3aa: CASSLSGGVQETQYF

j_gene: TRBJ1-1
abundance: -
d_gene: -
v_gene: TRBV28
CDR3nt: TGTGCCAGCAGCCTGACTACGACTCGCCCATCGGTTTTCTTT
CDR3aa: CASSLTTTRPSVFF

j_gene: TRBJ2-3
abundance: -
d_gene: -
v_gene: TRBV9
CDR3nt: TGTGCCAGCAGCCCGCTTACAAGTGGTCGGGATACGCAGTATTTT
CDR3aa: CASSPLTSGRDTQYF

j_gene: TRBJ1-2
abundance: -
d_gene: -
v_gene: TRBV10-3
CDR3nt: TGTGCCATCAGTGAGAGGTCAGGTAGTGGCTACACCTTC
CDR3aa: CAISERSGSGYTF

j_gene: TRBJ2-7
abundance: once
d_gene: TRBD2
v_gene: TRBV6-6
CDR3nt: TGTGCCAGCCAAGAAGGACTAGCGGGAAGTAGCTACGAGCAGTACTTC
CDR3aa: CASQEGLAGSSYEQYF

j_gene: TRBJ2-1
abundance: -
d_gene: -
v_gene: TRBV7-3
CDR3nt: TGTGCCAGCAGCTGGAGAGGGGGGCCCGAGGGGGATGAGCAGTTCTTC
CDR3aa: CASSWRGGPEGDEQFF

j_gene: TRBJ2-1
abundance: -
d_gene: TRBD2
v_gene: TRBV2
CDR3nt: TGTGCCAGCAGCTACCCGCTAGCGGGGGGACCCTACAATGAGCAGTTCTTC
CDR3aa: CASSYPLAGGPYNEQFF